Listed here are 7 T cell receptor beta chains from one sample, sequenced in a study of blood T cells in healthy people across ages. A second about 6 to 12 cycle PCR used barcoded and J-beta primers. A single record per CDR3 protein comes from TCRdb applying MiXCR to the 5' RACE reads. This table has some 1.4 million distinct CDR3 sequences, approximately 40% appearing once. The sequenced sample consisted of blood. These receptor sequences come from a young woman in good health.

This sequence joins TRBV9 and TRBJ2-2; D uncertain. V lost 1 base, J lost 0 bases, and 10 bases lay in between. Germline CDR1 and CDR2: SGDLS and YYNGEE. The CDR3 has 16 amino acids. CDR3 coding DNA: TGTGCCAGCAGCGTATATGCAGCCCCGAACACCGGGGAGCTGTTTTTT. Amino acid sequence: CASSVYAAPNTGELFF.

V is TRBV4-1 and J is TRBJ1-4, with D uncertain. The CDR3 totals 14 residues. The germline gives CDR1 MGHRA, CDR2 YSYEKL. V was cut by 0 bases and J by 10 bases, with 12 bases left in between. CDR3 bases: TGCGCCAGCAGCCAAGACGGAACCGTGAGAAAACTGTTTTTT. Its translation is CASSQDGTVRKLFF.

In this sample, this clonotype turned up once. V is TRBV27 and J is TRBJ1-5; D is uncertain. Per the germline V gene, CDR1 is MNHEY and CDR2 is SMNVEV (reference sequence). This CDR3 contains 14 residues. The ends were cut back, 6 bases at V and 0 bases at J, with 9 bases in the middle. The CDR3 region is CASRAAYSNQPQHF. The CDR3 DNA sequence: TGTGCCAGCAGGGCAGCTTATAGCAATCAGCCCCAGCATTTT.

V gene TRBV28 combines with J gene TRBJ2-5; a weak D match, TRBD2 (7 bases). This CDR3 is 16 amino acids long. CDR1 and CDR2 (germline): MDHEN, SYDVKM. Deletions cut 2 bases from V and 11 bases from J, with 24 bases between. Written as DNA, the CDR3 is TGTGCCAGCAGTTTAGAGAGGGGGGGCGGGAACAATGAGCAGTACTTC. This codes for CASSLERGGGNNEQYF.

This clonotype showed up just a few times. V is TRBV5-1 and J is TRBJ2-3; TRBD1 agrees at 7 bases. V dropped 4 bases and J dropped 5; count of bases not matched to a gene: 7. CDR1 and CDR2 (germline): SGHRS, YFSETQ. The CDR3 contains 14 residues. CDR3 DNA: TGCGCCAGCAGCGCGGACGCAGGGGGAGATACGCAGTATTTT. Encoded protein: CASSADAGGDTQYF.

The chain joins TRBV10-2 to TRBJ2-7; a weak D match, TRBD1 (6 bases). This CDR3 is built from 16 residues. Germline assignment: CDR1 WSHSY and CDR2 SAAADI. Trimming took off 0 bases at V and 5 bases at J, with 17 bases between the two ends. CDR3 amino acids: CASSESVLGQGHEQYF. The CDR3 DNA follows: TGCGCCAGCAGTGAGTCGGTTTTGGGGCAGGGGCACGAGCAGTACTTC.

The chain carries TRBV28 and TRBJ1-2; D remains unclear. Trimming cost V 5 bases and J 8 bases, with 27 bases left between them. This CDR3 has 17 residues. Germline CDR1 MDHEN, CDR2 SYDVKM. The CDR3 DNA reads TGTGCCAGCAGTCACAAAGTGGCCCCGCCGGTGACGGGAGGCTACACCTTC. Protein product: CASSHKVAPPVTGGYTF.